The 24 T cell receptor beta chains below all came from one sample that was sequenced in a study of CD8 T cells in Susac syndrome. Random hexamers were used to reverse transcribe the RNA input (roughly 0.5 to 1 ug). TCRdb called the immunoSEQ multiplex PCR reads again in MiXCR, with one record for every CDR3 protein. In the table there are fewer than 350,000 distinct CDR3 sequences, over 75% of which are singletons. Sequencing was performed on CD8+ T cells from PBMCs. The receptors were sampled from a human donor with multiple sclerosis.

CDR3 bases: TGTGCCAGCAGCTTAATAGGGTCGAACACCGGGGAGCTGTTTTTT. The encoded protein is CASSLIGSNTGELFF. The chain carries TRBV7-3 and TRBJ2-2; D is undetermined. The V gene's germline CDR1 is SGHTA and CDR2 FQGTGA. This CDR3 has 15 residues. Trimming left V 1 base short and J 0 bases short, with 6 bases between.

In its sample, this clonotype was seen once. This sequence joins TRBV30 and TRBJ2-7; D is perhaps TRBD1 (5 bases). Per the germline V gene, CDR1 is GTSNPN and CDR2 is SVGIG (reference sequence). The CDR3 runs 12 residues. The CDR3 nucleotides are TGTGCGGGGCGCTTAAATCCTTACGAGCAGTACTTC. It yields the protein CAGRLNPYEQYF.

The rearrangement uses TRBV28 and TRBJ2-3; maybe TRBD1 (6 bases). The V end lost 8 bases, the J end lost 6 bases, and 21 bases lay between the germline ends. CDR1 and CDR2 from the germline V gene are MDHEN and SYDVKM. The CDR3 consists of 15 residues. The CDR3 loop reads CASLGGPSLRDTQYF. CDR3 nucleotides: TGTGCCAGCCTAGGGGGACCGAGCCTCCGGGATACGCAGTATTTT.

This clonotype was found a few times. The J gene is TRBJ2-7, the V gene TRBV7-2; the D is unclear. The CDR3 has 12 residues. Germline loops: CDR1 SGHTA, CDR2 FQGNSA. Trimming cost V 4 bases and J 3 bases, with 7 bases left between them. As DNA, the CDR3 is TGTGCCAGCAGCTCAGGATACTACGAGCAGTACTTC. Protein sequence: CASSSGYYEQYF.

CDR3 in DNA: TGCAGCGTTGGACAGGCCTACAATGAGCAGTTCTTC. It encodes CSVGQAYNEQFF. The V call is TRBV29-1, the J call TRBJ2-1; TRBD1 might be the D (6 bases). From germline, CDR1 is SQVTM and CDR2 ANQGSEA. The CDR3 extends over 12 amino acids. V shed 4 bases and J shed 2 bases, with 6 bases lying between them.

The gene calls are TRBV7-3 and TRBJ1-2, with D possibly being TRBD1 (5 bases). Germline assignment: CDR1 SGHTA and CDR2 FQGTGA. The CDR3 runs 17 residues. V was pared by 1 base and J by 6 bases, with 21 bases between. CDR3: CASSLNQAGPRADGYTF. CDR3 in DNA: TGTGCCAGCAGCTTAAATCAGGCGGGACCCAGGGCAGATGGCTACACCTTC.

The CDR3 reads CASSTRDVLTYEQYF. The CDR3, as DNA: TGTGCCAGCAGCACCCGGGACGTACTTACCTACGAGCAGTACTTC. The genes are TRBV13 and TRBJ2-7; D possibly uses TRBD1 or TRBD2 (5 bases each). CDR3 length: 15 amino acids. The germline V gene encodes CDR1 PRHDT and CDR2 FYEKMQ (reference sequence). Trimming left V 5 bases short and J 2 bases short, with 16 bases between.

This clonotype was seen only a few times. The J gene is TRBJ2-7, the V gene TRBV7-9; D gene unclear. Germline lookup yields CDR1 SEHNR and CDR2 FQNEAQ (reference sequence). V was clipped by 5 bases and J by 0 bases, with 5 bases between them. This CDR3 has 12 amino acids. The CDR3 is CASSPTSYEQYF. The CDR3 DNA sequence: TGTGCCAGCAGCCCAACCTCCTACGAGCAGTACTTC.

This sequence joins TRBV29-1 and TRBJ1-3; TRBD1 matches at 7 bases. V shed 6 bases, J shed 2 bases, and the junction held 4 bases outside the gene matches. The CDR3 runs 13 residues. CDR1 and CDR2 (germline): SQVTM, ANQGSEA. As DNA, the CDR3 is TGCAGCGTCGGGACAGATGCTGGAAACACCATATATTTT. Translating it yields CSVGTDAGNTIYF.

For the CDR3, the DNA is TGTGCCAGCAGCCGGGACAGCAACCTTAACTATGGCTACACCTTC. It encodes CASSRDSNLNYGYTF. This chain connects TRBV13 to TRBJ1-2; 7 bases agree with TRBD1. The junction had 7 bases not matched to a gene; V was cut back by 5 bases and J by 1 base. There are 15 residues in the CDR3. The V gene's germline CDR1 is PRHDT and CDR2 FYEKMQ (reference sequence).

The CDR3 DNA is TGCAGTGCTAGCGGGATTATCTACGAGCAGTACTTC. Translated, it gives CSASGIIYEQYF. The genes are TRBV20-1 and TRBJ2-7; D is possibly TRBD2 (5 bases). Germline CDR1 reads DFQATT; CDR2 reads SNEGSKA (reference sequence). The CDR3 sequence is 12 residues long. Trimming left V 3 bases short and J 3 bases short, with 9 bases between.

The chain joins TRBV4-3 to TRBJ2-3, with TRBD1 matching over 8 bases. The CDR3 is 16 residues long. Germline CDR1 reads LGHNA; CDR2 reads YSLEER. J was trimmed by 1 base and V by 4 bases; bases with no gene match: 7. CDR3 in DNA: TGCGCCAGCAGCCGATTACCGGGACAGGGCACAGATACGCAGTATTTT. Its protein is CASSRLPGQGTDTQYF.

This rearrangement joins TRBV20-1 to TRBJ2-7; 13 positions agree with TRBD2. The CDR3 sequence is 16 residues long. Per germline, CDR1 DFQATT and CDR2 SNEGSKA (reference sequence). Trimming removed 0 bases from V and 7 bases from J; junction bases left unmatched: 9. CDR3 sequence: CSARDLLLAGGLEQYF. CDR3 DNA sequence: TGCAGTGCTAGAGATCTGCTACTAGCGGGGGGGCTGGAGCAGTACTTC.

This clonotype was detected only once. The genes are TRBV4-2 and TRBJ2-7, with D tentatively TRBD2 (6 bases). This CDR3 has 15 residues. V lost 1 base and J lost 1, with 11 bases in between. Germline loops: CDR1 LGHNA, CDR2 YNFKEQ. As DNA, the CDR3 is TGTGCCAGCAGCCAAGCTCGCGGGGAATCCTACGAGCAGTACTTC. It encodes CASSQARGESYEQYF.

This clonotype was picked up many times. V usage is TRBV6-5 and J usage is TRBJ2-2; unclear D gene. CDR1 and CDR2 (germline): MNHEY, SVGAGI. The length of the CDR3 is 15 residues. V lost 2 bases, J lost 5 bases, and 12 bases lay in between. The CDR3 region is CASSYGDGETGELFF. DNA for the CDR3: TGTGCCAGCAGTTACGGAGACGGCGAAACCGGGGAGCTGTTTTTT.

CDR3 residues: CASSEGGLTEAFF. The CDR3 region has the DNA TGTGCCAGCTCCGAGGGGGGGCTAACTGAAGCTTTCTTT. This chain connects TRBV25-1 to TRBJ1-1; D is perhaps TRBD1 (6 bases). The V and J ends lost 8 bases and 5 bases respectively, with 15 bases between them. Germline CDR1 reads MGHDK; CDR2 reads SYGVNS. This CDR3 is 13 amino acids long.

This chain joins TRBV7-9 and TRBJ2-4; a weak D match, TRBD2 (5 bases). The CDR3 covers 14 residues. V dropped 1 base and J dropped 2 bases, with 6 bases sitting between them. The germline gives CDR1 SEHNR, CDR2 FQNEAQ (reference sequence). This chain's CDR3 is CASSLGGSKNIQYF. The CDR3 bases are TGTGCCAGCAGCTTAGGAGGGTCCAAAAACATTCAGTACTTC.

The rearrangement joins TRBV7-8 to TRBJ2-7; D tentatively reads TRBD1 or TRBD2 (5 bases each). This CDR3 region has 14 residues. The germline CDR1 and CDR2 sequences are SGHVS and FQNEAQ. The V end lost 4 bases, the J end lost 0 bases, and 10 bases lay between the germline ends. The CDR3 loop reads CASSSGTLSYEQYF. CDR3 DNA sequence: TGTGCCAGCAGCTCCGGGACCCTCTCCTACGAGCAGTACTTC. Full variable domain (rest looked up from reference TRBV7-8 and TRBJ2-7): GAGVSQSPRYKVAKRGQDVALRCDPISGHVSLFWYQQALGQGPEFLTYFQNEAQLDKSGLPSDRFFAERPEGSVSTLKIQRTQQEDSAVYLCASSSGTLSYEQYFGPGTRLTVT.

CDR3 sequence: CASSVDLAAYNEQFF. The CDR3, as DNA: TGTGCCAGCAGCGTAGACCTAGCGGCCTACAATGAGCAGTTCTTC. This sequence joins TRBV9 and TRBJ2-1; the match to TRBD2 covers 7 bases. The CDR3 is 15 residues long. Germline V gene data show CDR1 as SGDLS and CDR2 as YYNGEE. With 0 bases clipped from V and 2 bases from J, the junction kept 2 bases outside the gene matches. The full variable domain, rest sourced from reference TRBV9 and TRBJ2-1, is DSGVTQTPKHLITATGQRVTLRCSPRSGDLSVYWYQQSLDQGLQFLIQYYNGEERAKGNILERFSAQQFPDLHSELNLSSLELGDSALYFCASSVDLAAYNEQFFGPGTRLTVL.

The chain recombines TRBV2 with TRBJ1-1; tentatively, D is TRBD1 (5 bases). Per the germline V gene, CDR1 is SNHLY and CDR2 is FYNNEI. The CDR3 is 14 residues long. Trimming took off 4 bases at V and 1 base at J, with 10 bases between the two ends. The CDR3 spells CASSAEGWNTEAFF. CDR3 in DNA: TGTGCCAGCAGTGCGGAGGGGTGGAACACTGAAGCTTTCTTT.

This clonotype occurred once. The chain joins TRBV12-5 to TRBJ2-5; D call uncertain. This CDR3 has 13 amino acids. Germline loops: CDR1 LGHNT, CDR2 FRNRAP. V lost 3 bases and J 5 bases, leaving 10 bases between the germline ends. CDR3 protein: CASGFEGEETQYF. CDR3 nucleotide sequence: TGTGCTAGTGGTTTTGAAGGAGAGGAGACCCAGTACTTC.

The rearrangement uses TRBV28 and TRBJ2-3, with D uncertain. Trimming removed 11 bases from V and 1 base from J, with 19 bases in between. CDR3 length: 15 residues. Germline V gene sequence: CDR1 MDHEN, CDR2 SYDVKM. The CDR3 nucleotides are TGTGCCGGCGCAGAAACAGCATGGGGCACAGATACGCAGTATTTT. This encodes CAGAETAWGTDTQYF.

This clonotype turned up a few times. The V call is TRBV7-9, the J call TRBJ2-7; D gene uncertain. V lost 0 bases and J lost 2, with 2 bases in between. This CDR3 is built from 12 residues. CDR1 is SEHNR and CDR2 is FQNEAQ in the germline V gene (reference sequence). The CDR3, as DNA: TGTGCCAGCAGCTTAGCCGCCTACGAGCAGTACTTC. Protein sequence: CASSLAAYEQYF.

The CDR3 here is CASSHDSYTGELFF. In nucleotides, the CDR3 is TGCGCCAGCAGCCACGACAGCTACACCGGGGAGCTGTTTTTT. The V gene is TRBV4-3, the J gene TRBJ2-2; possible D gene TRBD1, 5 bases. The CDR3 is made up of 14 amino acids. Germline V gene lookup returns CDR1 LGHNA and CDR2 YSLEER. V was pared by 3 bases and J by 3 bases, with 8 bases between.